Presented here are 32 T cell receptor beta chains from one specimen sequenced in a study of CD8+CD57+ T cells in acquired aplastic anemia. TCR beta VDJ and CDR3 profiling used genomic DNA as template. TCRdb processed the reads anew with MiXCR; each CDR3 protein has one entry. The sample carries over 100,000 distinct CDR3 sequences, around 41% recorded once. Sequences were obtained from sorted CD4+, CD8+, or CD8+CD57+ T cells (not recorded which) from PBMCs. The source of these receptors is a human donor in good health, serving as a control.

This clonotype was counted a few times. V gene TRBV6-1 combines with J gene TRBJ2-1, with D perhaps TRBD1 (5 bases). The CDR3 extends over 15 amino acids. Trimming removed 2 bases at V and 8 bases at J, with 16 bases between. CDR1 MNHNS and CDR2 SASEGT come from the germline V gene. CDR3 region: CASSEMGPQWDEQFF. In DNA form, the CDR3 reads TGTGCCAGCAGTGAAATGGGGCCTCAATGGGATGAGCAGTTCTTC.

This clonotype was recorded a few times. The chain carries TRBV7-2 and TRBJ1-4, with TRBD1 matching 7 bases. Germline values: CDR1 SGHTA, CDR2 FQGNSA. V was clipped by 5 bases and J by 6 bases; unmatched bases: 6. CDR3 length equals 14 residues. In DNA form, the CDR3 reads TGTGCCAGCAGCCTTCGGACAGGTGATGAAAAACTGTTTTTT. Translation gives CASSLRTGDEKLFF.

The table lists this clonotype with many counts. CDR3 sequence (DNA): TGTGCCAGTAGCTTACAGGGGGCTGACACCGGGGAGCTGTTTTTT. It is translated as CASSLQGADTGELFF. The chain recombines TRBV19 with TRBJ2-2, with 9 nucleotides matching TRBD1. The CDR3 consists of 15 residues. J was trimmed by 3 bases and V by 6 bases; bases with no gene match: 5. Looked up from germline, CDR1 is LNHDA and CDR2 is SQIVND (reference sequence).

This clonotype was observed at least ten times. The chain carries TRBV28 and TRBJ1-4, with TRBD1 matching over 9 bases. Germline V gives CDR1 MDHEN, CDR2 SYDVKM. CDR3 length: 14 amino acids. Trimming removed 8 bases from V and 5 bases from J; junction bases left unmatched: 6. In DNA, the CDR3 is TGTGCCAGCCTATCTACAGGGGGCAATGAAAAACTGTTTTTT. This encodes CASLSTGGNEKLFF.

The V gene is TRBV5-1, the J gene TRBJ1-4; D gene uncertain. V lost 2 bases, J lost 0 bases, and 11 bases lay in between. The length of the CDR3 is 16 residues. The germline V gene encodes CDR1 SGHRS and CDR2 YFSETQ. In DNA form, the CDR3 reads TGCGCCAGCAGCTTATCTGACCGGCCAACTAATGAAAAACTGTTTTTT. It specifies CASSLSDRPTNEKLFF.

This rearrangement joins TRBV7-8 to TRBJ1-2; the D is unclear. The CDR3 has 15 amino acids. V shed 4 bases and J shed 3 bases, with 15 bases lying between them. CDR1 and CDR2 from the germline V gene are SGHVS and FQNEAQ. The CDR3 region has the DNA TGTGCCAGCAGCTCACTATGGGTGAAGGACTATGGCTACACCTTC. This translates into CASSSLWVKDYGYTF.

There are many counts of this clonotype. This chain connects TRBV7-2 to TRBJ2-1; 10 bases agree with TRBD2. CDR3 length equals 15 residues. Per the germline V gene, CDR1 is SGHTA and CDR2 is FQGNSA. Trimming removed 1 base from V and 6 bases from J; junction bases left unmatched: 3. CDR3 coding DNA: TGTGCCAGCAGCTTAGTTGGGACTAGCGCCAATGAGCAGTTCTTC. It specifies CASSLVGTSANEQFF.

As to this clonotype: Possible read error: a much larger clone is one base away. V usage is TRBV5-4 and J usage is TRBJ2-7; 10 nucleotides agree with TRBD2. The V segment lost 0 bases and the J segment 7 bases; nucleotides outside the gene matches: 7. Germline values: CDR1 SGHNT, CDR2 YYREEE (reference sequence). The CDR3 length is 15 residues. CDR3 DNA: TGTGCCAGCAGCTTGGGAGCGGGAGGGTGGAATGAGCAGTACTTC. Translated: CASSLGAGGWNEQYF.

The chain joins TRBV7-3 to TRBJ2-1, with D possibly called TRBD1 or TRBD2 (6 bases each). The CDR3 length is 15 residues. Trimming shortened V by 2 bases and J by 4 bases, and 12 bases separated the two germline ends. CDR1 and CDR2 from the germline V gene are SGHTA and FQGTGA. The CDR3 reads CASSLGGGQYNEQFF. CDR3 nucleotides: TGTGCCAGCAGCTTAGGTGGGGGGCAATACAATGAGCAGTTCTTC. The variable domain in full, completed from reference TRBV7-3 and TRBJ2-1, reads GAGVSQTPSNKVTEKGKYVELRCDPISGHTALYWYRQSLGQGPEFLIYFQGTGAADDSGLPNDRFFAVRPEGSVSTLKIQRTERGDSAVYLCASSLGGGQYNEQFFGPGTRLTVL.

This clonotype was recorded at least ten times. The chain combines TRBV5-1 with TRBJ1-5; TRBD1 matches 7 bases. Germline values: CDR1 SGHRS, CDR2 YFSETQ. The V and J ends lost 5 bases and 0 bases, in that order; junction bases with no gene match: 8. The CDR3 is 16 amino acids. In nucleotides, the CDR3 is TGCGCCAGCAGGAAACAGGGGAAATATAGCAATCAGCCCCAGCATTTT. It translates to CASRKQGKYSNQPQHF.

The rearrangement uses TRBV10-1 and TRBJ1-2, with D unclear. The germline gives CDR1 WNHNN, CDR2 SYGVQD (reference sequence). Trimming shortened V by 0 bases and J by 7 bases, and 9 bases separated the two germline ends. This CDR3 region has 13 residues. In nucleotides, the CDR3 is TGCGCCAGCAGTGAGTCAGGGAACGGTGGCTACACCTTC. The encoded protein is CASSESGNGGYTF.

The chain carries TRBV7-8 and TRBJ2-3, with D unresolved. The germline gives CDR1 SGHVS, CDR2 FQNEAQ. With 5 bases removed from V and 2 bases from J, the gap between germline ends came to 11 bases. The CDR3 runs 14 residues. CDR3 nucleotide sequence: TGTGCCAGCAGCCCAGCAGATCACACAGATACGCAGTATTTT. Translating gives CASSPADHTDTQYF.

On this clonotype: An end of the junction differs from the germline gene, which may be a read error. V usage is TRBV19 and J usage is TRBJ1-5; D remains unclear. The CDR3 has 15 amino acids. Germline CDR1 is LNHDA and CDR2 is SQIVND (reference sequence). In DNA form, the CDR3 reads TGTGCCAGTAGGACTACCTTTAATAGCAATCAGCCCCGGCATTTT. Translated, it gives CASRTTFNSNQPRHF.

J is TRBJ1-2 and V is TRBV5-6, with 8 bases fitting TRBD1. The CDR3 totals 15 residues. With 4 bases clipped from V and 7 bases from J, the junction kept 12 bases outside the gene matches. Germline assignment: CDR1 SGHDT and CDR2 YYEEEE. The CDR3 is CASSGQGGRYLGYTF. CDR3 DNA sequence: TGTGCCAGCAGCGGACAGGGTGGACGTTACCTTGGCTACACCTTC.

The CDR3 protein is CAISQGQANSYEQYF. CDR3 in DNA: TGTGCCATCAGTCAGGGACAGGCAAATTCCTACGAGCAGTACTTC. The rearrangement uses TRBV10-3 and TRBJ2-7; TRBD1 aligns across 8 bases. Germline-derived CDR1 and CDR2 are ENHRY and SYGVKD. J lost 1 base, V lost 5 bases, and 7 bases had no gene match. This CDR3 has 15 amino acids.

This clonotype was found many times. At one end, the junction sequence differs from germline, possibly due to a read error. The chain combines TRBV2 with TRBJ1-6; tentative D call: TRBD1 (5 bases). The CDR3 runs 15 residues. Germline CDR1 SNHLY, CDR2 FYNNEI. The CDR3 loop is CASSEGSRGISPLHF. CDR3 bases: TGTGCCAGCAGCGAAGGCAGTAGGGGCATTTCACCCCTCCACTTT.

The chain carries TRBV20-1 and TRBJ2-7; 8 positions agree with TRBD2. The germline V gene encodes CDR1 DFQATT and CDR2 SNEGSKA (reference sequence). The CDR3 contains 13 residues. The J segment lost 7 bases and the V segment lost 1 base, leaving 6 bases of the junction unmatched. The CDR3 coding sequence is TGCAGTGCTAGAGGGACTAGCTCTGGGGAGCAGTACTTC. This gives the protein CSARGTSSGEQYF.

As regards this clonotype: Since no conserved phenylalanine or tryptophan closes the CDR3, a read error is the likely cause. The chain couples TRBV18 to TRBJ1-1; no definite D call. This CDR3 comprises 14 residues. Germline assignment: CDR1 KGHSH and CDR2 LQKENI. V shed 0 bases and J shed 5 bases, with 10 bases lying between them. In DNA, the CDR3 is TGTGCCAGCTCACCACCATCGTTATCGACTGAAGCTTTCCTT. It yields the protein CASSPPSLSTEAFL.

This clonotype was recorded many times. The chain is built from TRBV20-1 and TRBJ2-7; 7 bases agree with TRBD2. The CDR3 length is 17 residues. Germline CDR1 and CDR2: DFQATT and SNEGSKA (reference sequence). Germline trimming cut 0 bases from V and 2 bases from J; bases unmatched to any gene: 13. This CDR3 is CSARDRRLAGVAYEQYF. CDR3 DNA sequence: TGCAGTGCTAGAGATCGGCGGCTGGCGGGGGTTGCCTACGAGCAGTACTTC.

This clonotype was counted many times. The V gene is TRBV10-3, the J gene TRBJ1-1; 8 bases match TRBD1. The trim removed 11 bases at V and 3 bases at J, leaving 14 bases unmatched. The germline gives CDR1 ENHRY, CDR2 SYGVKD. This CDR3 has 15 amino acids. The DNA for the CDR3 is TGTGCCTCCAGCGGGGGTTACAGGGGGTACACTGAAGCTTTCTTT. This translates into CASSGGYRGYTEAFF.

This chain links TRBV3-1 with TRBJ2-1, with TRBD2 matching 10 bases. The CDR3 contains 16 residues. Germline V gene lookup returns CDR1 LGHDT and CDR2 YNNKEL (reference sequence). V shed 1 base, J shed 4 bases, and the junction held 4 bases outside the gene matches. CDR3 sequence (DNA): TGTGCCAGCAGCCAAGCGACACTAGCGGGATACAATGAGCAGTTCTTC. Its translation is CASSQATLAGYNEQFF.

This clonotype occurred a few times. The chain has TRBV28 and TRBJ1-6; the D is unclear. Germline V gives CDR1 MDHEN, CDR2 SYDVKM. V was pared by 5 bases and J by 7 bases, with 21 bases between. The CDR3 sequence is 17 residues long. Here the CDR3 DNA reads TGTGCCAGCAGTAGGCAAGAGCAGACCCTTCAGAATTCACCCCTCCACTTT. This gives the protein CASSRQEQTLQNSPLHF.

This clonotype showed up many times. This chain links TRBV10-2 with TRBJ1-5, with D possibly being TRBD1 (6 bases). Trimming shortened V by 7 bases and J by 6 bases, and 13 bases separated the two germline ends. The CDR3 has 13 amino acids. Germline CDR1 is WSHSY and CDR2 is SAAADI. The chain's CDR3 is CASTLGGGQPQHF. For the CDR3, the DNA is TGCGCCAGCACCCTGGGAGGGGGTCAGCCCCAGCATTTT.

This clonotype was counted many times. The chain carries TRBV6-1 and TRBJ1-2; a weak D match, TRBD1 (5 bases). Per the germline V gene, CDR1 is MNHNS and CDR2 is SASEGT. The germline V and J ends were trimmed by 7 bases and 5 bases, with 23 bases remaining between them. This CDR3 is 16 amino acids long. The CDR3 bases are TGTGCCAGCACCCCGAGCCATCAGGGCGGAACTTATGGCTACACCTTC. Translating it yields CASTPSHQGGTYGYTF.

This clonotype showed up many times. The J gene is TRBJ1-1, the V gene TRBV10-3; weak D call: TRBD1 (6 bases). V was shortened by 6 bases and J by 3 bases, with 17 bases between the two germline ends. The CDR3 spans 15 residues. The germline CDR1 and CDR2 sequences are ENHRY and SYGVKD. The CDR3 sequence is CAISLGGGSDTEAFF. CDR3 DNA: TGTGCCATCAGCCTTGGGGGGGGCAGCGACACTGAAGCTTTCTTT.

The CDR3 loop is CSVESKGITSYEQYF. The CDR3 coding sequence is TGCAGCGTTGAAAGTAAGGGGATCACATCCTACGAGCAGTACTTC. The chain couples TRBV29-1 to TRBJ2-7; D might be TRBD1 (5 bases). The CDR3 is made up of 15 amino acids. From germline, CDR1 is SQVTM and CDR2 ANQGSEA. V was cut by 2 bases and J by 1 base, with 15 bases left in between.

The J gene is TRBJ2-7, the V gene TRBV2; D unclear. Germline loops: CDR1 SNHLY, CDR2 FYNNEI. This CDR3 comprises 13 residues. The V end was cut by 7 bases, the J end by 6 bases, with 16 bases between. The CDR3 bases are TGTGCCAGCAAGTTAGGGCAGATCTCCGAGCAGTACTTC. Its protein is CASKLGQISEQYF.

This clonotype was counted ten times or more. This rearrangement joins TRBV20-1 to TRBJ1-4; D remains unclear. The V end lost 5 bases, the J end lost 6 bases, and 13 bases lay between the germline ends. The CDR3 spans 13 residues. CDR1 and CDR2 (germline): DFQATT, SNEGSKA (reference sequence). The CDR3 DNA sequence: TGCAGTGCTTACGGGGATTCGCATGAAAAACTGTTTTTT. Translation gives CSAYGDSHEKLFF.

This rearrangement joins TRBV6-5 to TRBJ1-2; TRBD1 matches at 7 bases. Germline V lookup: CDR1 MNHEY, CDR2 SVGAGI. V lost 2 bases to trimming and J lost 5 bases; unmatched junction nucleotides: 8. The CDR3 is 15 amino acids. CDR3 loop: CASSYVQTGPYGYTF. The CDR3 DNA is TGTGCCAGCAGTTACGTCCAGACAGGGCCTTATGGCTACACCTTC.

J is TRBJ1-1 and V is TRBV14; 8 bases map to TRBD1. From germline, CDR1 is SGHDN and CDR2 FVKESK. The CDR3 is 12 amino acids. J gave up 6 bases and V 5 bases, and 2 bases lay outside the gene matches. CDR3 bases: TGTGCCAGCAGCTGGACAGGGTCTGAAGCTTTCTTT. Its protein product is CASSWTGSEAFF.

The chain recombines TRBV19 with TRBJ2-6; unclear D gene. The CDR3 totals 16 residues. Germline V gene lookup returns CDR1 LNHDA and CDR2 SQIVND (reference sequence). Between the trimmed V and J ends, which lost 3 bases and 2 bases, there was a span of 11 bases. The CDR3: CASSIAGATGANVLTF. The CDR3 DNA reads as TGTGCCAGTAGTATTGCAGGAGCTACTGGGGCCAACGTCCTGACTTTC.

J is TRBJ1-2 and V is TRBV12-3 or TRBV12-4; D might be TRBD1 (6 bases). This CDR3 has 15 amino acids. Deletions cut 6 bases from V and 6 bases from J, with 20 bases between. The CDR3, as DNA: TGTGCCAGCAGGCCCGGAGGGGGACCCTACAATGGCTACACCTTC. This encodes CASRPGGGPYNGYTF.